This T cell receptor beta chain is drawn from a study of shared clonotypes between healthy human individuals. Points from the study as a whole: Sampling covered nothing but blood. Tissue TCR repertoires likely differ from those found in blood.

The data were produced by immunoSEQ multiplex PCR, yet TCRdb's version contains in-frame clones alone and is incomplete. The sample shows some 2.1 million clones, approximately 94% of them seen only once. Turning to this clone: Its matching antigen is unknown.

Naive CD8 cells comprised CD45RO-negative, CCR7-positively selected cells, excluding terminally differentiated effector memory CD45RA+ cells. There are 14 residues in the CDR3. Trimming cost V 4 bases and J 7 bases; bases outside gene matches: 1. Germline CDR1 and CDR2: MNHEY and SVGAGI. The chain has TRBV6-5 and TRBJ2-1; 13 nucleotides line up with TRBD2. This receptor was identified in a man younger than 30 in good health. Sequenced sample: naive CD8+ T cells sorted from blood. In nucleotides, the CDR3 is TGTGCCAGCAGTTGGGGACTAGCGGGAAATGAGCAGTTCTTC. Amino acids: CASSWGLAGNEQFF.